A selection of T cell receptor beta chains follows, all from one sample in a study of technical replicates of blood from several donors. Libraries were prepared by immunoSEQ multiplex PCR; TCRdb keeps only in-frame clonotypes and omits some of them. The sample lists nearly 80,000 clones; approximately 96% were seen once. Material for sequencing was T cells isolated from PBMCs. All receptors derive from a human donor in good health. The CDR3 runs from the conserved cysteine through the conserved F or W. D genes are given only for firm matches. Some rows have no size entry. The others give once, few or many, or a class for an expanded clone.

CDR3 DNA	CDR3 protein	D gene	V gene	J gene	clone size
TGTGCCAGCAGTCCACGGACAGGTTTTTTTGACGAGCAGTACTTC	CASSPRTGFFDEQYF	TRBD1	TRBV27	TRBJ2-7	NA
TGTGCCAGTAGTACCCAGGGGGCGGCCGACTATGGCTACACCTTC	CASSTQGAADYGYTF	TRBD1	TRBV19	TRBJ1-2	NA
TGCGCCAGCAGCTTGGCCGAAGAGGGAACAGGAAACACCATATATTTT	CASSLAEEGTGNTIYF	NA	TRBV5-1	TRBJ1-3	NA
TGCGCCAGCAGCCCGCTACTAGCGGGAGTTGGTACCGGGGAGCTGTTTTTT	CASSPLLAGVGTGELFF	TRBD2	TRBV4-1	TRBJ2-2	NA
TGCGCCAGCAGCCAAGAAAAGGGGCAAGATACGCAGTATTTT	CASSQEKGQDTQYF	NA	TRBV4-3	TRBJ2-3	NA
TGTGCCAGCAGTCCCGGACAGGGCCAGCGGGAGACCCAGTACTTC	CASSPGQGQRETQYF	TRBD1	TRBV11-2	TRBJ2-5	NA
TGTGCCAGCAGCGTTAGCGGGAGCTACAATGAGCAGTTCTTC	CASSVSGSYNEQFF	TRBD2	TRBV9	TRBJ2-1	NA
TGTGCCAGCAGTTTAGGCAGGGCCAGCTCTTACTATGGCTACACCTTC	CASSLGRASSYYGYTF	NA	TRBV27	TRBJ1-2	NA
TGTGCCAGCAGCCGCCGGGACGGGAGCTCCTACGAGCAGTACTTC	CASSRRDGSSYEQYF	NA	TRBV7-2	TRBJ2-7	once
TGCAGCGCCACTTGGGGAGGAACAGATACGCAGTATTTT	CSATWGGTDTQYF	NA	TRBV29-1	TRBJ2-3	NA
TGTGCCAGCAGAGTGACTAGCGGGAGTGCCAACGAGCAGTACTTC	CASRVTSGSANEQYF	TRBD2	TRBV6-5	TRBJ2-7	NA
TGTGCCAGCTCACCACCTTCTTACGCTACTAAAAACATTCAGTACTTC	CASSPPSYATKNIQYF	NA	TRBV18	TRBJ2-4	NA
TGTGCCAGGATCGGACAGGCCTACGAGCAGTACTTC	CARIGQAYEQYF	TRBD1	TRBV2	TRBJ2-7	NA
TGTGCCAGCATTCGGGACAGTATTTTCCAGCCCCAGCATTTT	CASIRDSIFQPQHF	TRBD1	TRBV6-1	TRBJ1-5	NA
TGTGCCTGGAGAGGACAGGGTCCCTCTGGAAACACCATATATTTT	CAWRGQGPSGNTIYF	TRBD1	TRBV30	TRBJ1-3	once
TGTGCCAGCAGCCAAGGAACGGGAGAGCGAAATGAGCAGTTCTTC	CASSQGTGERNEQFF	NA	TRBV14	TRBJ2-1	once